This TCR beta chain was retrieved from a study of control samples from healthy donors and cancer patients. This CDR3 contains 15 residues. V was clipped by 10 bases and J by 2 bases; unmatched bases: 11. The germline V gene has CDR1 MNHNY and CDR2 SVGAGI (reference sequence). TCRdb keeps only in-frame clones here, not all; method: immunoSEQ multiplex PCR. The sample has 260,000 or so clones; about 80% are singletons. The gene calls are TRBV6-6 and TRBJ1-5; 7 bases are shared with TRBD1. The sequenced material came from PBMCs. This clonotype was obtained from a woman aged 60-75 years with lung cancer. CDR3 nucleotide sequence: TGTGCCACCCGAGAGTCAGGGGGAGGCAATCAGCCCCAGCATTTT. Its translation is CATRESGGGNQPQHF.